Shown below are 30 T cell receptor beta chains from a single sample sequenced in a study of blood T cell repertoires in COVID-19. TCRdb's copy holds only in-frame clones and misses some; the assay was immunoSEQ multiplex PCR. Counted here are about 63,000 clones, around 90% occurring once; the ten biggest clones make up 4.7%. Source material: peripheral blood. Receptor source: a human donor in a cohort sampled during active COVID-19.

The chain combines TRBV12-5 with TRBJ2-5; no firm D call. CDR1 and CDR2 (germline): LGHNT, FRNRAP. V lost 6 bases and J lost 1, with 18 bases in between. This CDR3 is 16 amino acids long. DNA for the CDR3: TGTGCTAGTGGGAAACCCCGAGGCCTCGGCCAAGAGACCCAGTACTTC. It specifies CASGKPRGLGQETQYF.

The chain combines TRBV11-2 with TRBJ1-6, with D maybe TRBD1 (5 bases). Trimming pared 1 base from V and 5 bases from J, leaving 9 bases between. Germline V gene lookup returns CDR1 SGHAT and CDR2 FQNNGV. CDR3 length: 15 residues. CDR3 sequence reads: CASSLGYRNNSPLHF. The CDR3 region has the DNA TGTGCCAGCAGCTTAGGGTACAGGAATAATTCACCCCTCCACTTT.

The J gene is TRBJ1-2, the V gene TRBV28; no reliable D call. Germline-derived CDR1 and CDR2 are MDHEN and SYDVKM. The CDR3 is 11 residues long. Between the trimmed V and J ends, which lost 6 bases and 7 bases, there was a span of 9 bases. This CDR3 reads CASSSTRGYTF. The CDR3 nucleotides are TGTGCCAGCAGCTCGACACGTGGCTACACCTTC.

This clone came up once. The rearrangement links TRBV19 to TRBJ1-2; 7 positions match TRBD1. The CDR3 runs to 12 residues. Germline V gene sequence: CDR1 LNHDA, CDR2 SQIVND (reference sequence). J lost 8 bases, V lost 7 bases, and 7 bases had no gene match. The CDR3 region is CASIGSGGGYTF. CDR3 coding DNA: TGTGCCAGTATCGGTTCAGGGGGAGGCTACACCTTC.

This clone was recorded a few times. The chain uses TRBV7-3 and TRBJ1-2; a possible D gene is TRBD1 (5 bases). Deletions cut 5 bases from V and 3 bases from J, with 16 bases between. The CDR3 runs to 15 residues. CDR1 and CDR2 from the germline V gene are SGHTA and FQGTGA. The CDR3 coding sequence is TGTGCCAGCAGCCCTGGGGTCGGGGGGTACTATGGCTACACCTTC. Translation: CASSPGVGGYYGYTF.

The chain links TRBV6-2 or TRBV6-3 to TRBJ2-2, with a weak D call TRBD2 (6 bases). Germline assignment: CDR1 MNHEY and CDR2 SVGEGT. This CDR3 is 15 amino acids long. Trimming removed 3 bases from V and 1 base from J, with 9 bases in between. CDR3 sequence reads: CASSYAAGNTGELFF. The CDR3 DNA sequence: TGTGCCAGCAGTTATGCAGCGGGGAACACCGGGGAGCTGTTTTTT.

The rearrangement joins TRBV5-1 to TRBJ1-2; TRBD1 matches 10 bases. The CDR3 runs to 17 residues. CDR1 is SGHRS and CDR2 is YFSETQ in the germline V gene. V shed 1 base and J 4 bases; nucleotides not matched to a gene: 10. The CDR3 is CASSLTPDRGLIYGYTF. Written as DNA, the CDR3 is TGCGCCAGCAGCTTGACCCCCGACAGGGGGCTTATCTATGGCTACACCTTC.

This rearrangement joins TRBV6-5 to TRBJ1-1; D is ambiguous. This CDR3 has 14 amino acids. Germline values: CDR1 MNHEY, CDR2 SVGAGI. Between the trimmed V and J ends, which lost 5 bases and 3 bases, there was a span of 13 bases. Written as DNA, the CDR3 is TGTGCCAGCAGTCCCCGACCGACTGACACTGAAGCTTTCTTT. Encoded protein: CASSPRPTDTEAFF.

The chain combines TRBV19 with TRBJ2-3; tentatively, D is TRBD1 (5 bases). V shed 4 bases and J shed 11 bases, with 28 bases lying between them. Germline V gene data show CDR1 as LNHDA and CDR2 as SQIVND (reference sequence). The CDR3 totals 17 residues. The CDR3 loop reads CASSNPHTADKGPRQYF. For the CDR3, the DNA is TGTGCCAGTAGTAACCCACACACTGCTGATAAGGGGCCTAGGCAGTATTTT.

The CDR3 here is CATSDQKNRGRTADTQYF. The CDR3 DNA reads TGTGCCACCAGTGACCAAAAAAACAGGGGGCGGACTGCGGATACGCAGTATTTT. The chain carries TRBV24-1 and TRBJ2-3, with TRBD1 matching 9 bases. Germline loops: CDR1 KGHDR, CDR2 SFDVKD. The CDR3 is 18 amino acids. V was clipped by 4 bases and J by 6 bases; unmatched bases: 16.

This rearrangement joins TRBV9 to TRBJ2-7, with D maybe TRBD2 (6 bases). Trimming stripped 0 bases from V and 5 bases from J, with 9 bases between. Germline V gives CDR1 SGDLS, CDR2 YYNGEE. The CDR3 is made up of 13 amino acids. This CDR3 is CASSVGTNHEQYF. The CDR3 DNA reads TGTGCCAGCAGCGTAGGGACTAACCACGAGCAGTACTTC.

The CDR3 DNA reads TGTGCCAGCAGTAAGACAGGGGATGCCACTGAAGCTTTCTTT. Translated: CASSKTGDATEAFF. The V gene is TRBV27, the J gene TRBJ1-1; TRBD1 matches at 8 bases. The ends lost 5 bases at V and 4 bases at J; junction bases unmatched: 6. The CDR3 has 14 amino acids. CDR1 is MNHEY and CDR2 is SMNVEV in the germline V gene (reference sequence).

CDR3 nucleotides: TGTGCCTGGAGTTCGACTCCAGATACGCAGTATTTT. This gives the protein CAWSSTPDTQYF. The chain combines TRBV30 with TRBJ2-3; D is uncertain. V lost 2 bases and J lost 4, with 7 bases in between. The germline CDR1 and CDR2 sequences are GTSNPN and SVGIG (reference sequence). The CDR3 is 12 amino acids.

The chain has TRBV19 and TRBJ2-6; 7 bases agree with TRBD1. CDR1 LNHDA and CDR2 SQIVND come from the germline V gene (reference sequence). The CDR3 runs to 18 residues. J gave up 0 bases and V 5 bases, and 10 bases lay outside the gene matches. CDR3: CASSAPGQLSSGANVLTF. In nucleotides, the CDR3 is TGTGCCAGTAGTGCCCCGGGACAGCTTAGCTCTGGGGCCAACGTCCTGACTTTC.

The chain recombines TRBV7-2 with TRBJ2-5; 7 bases are a match to TRBD2. Losses at the gene ends were 6 bases for V and 2 bases for J; bases not matched to a gene: 6. The CDR3 length is 14 residues. The germline gives CDR1 SGHTA, CDR2 FQGNSA. The CDR3 is CASRAAGYQETQYF. The CDR3 DNA follows: TGTGCCAGCAGAGCAGCGGGGTATCAAGAGACCCAGTACTTC. Variable domain in full (rest from reference TRBV7-2 and TRBJ2-5): GAGVSQSPSNKVTEKGKDVELRCDPISGHTALYWYRQSLGQGLEFLIYFQGNSAPDKSGLPSDRFSAERTGGSVSTLTIQRTQQEDSAVYLCASRAAGYQETQYFGPGTRLLVL.

This chain joins TRBV7-9 and TRBJ2-5; no clear D. This CDR3 has 12 amino acids. V lost 1 base and J 5 bases, leaving 5 bases between the germline ends. CDR1 SEHNR and CDR2 FQNEAQ come from the germline V gene (reference sequence). The DNA of the CDR3 is TGTGCCAGCAGCTTAGTCTCCGAGACCCAGTACTTC. Translation: CASSLVSETQYF.

The chain recombines TRBV2 with TRBJ2-2, with TRBD1 identical over 7 bases. Germline values: CDR1 SNHLY, CDR2 FYNNEI. This CDR3 has 14 amino acids. The junction had 8 bases not matched to a gene; V was cut back by 6 bases and J by 7 bases. CDR3 in amino acids: CASRLTGVGGELFF. CDR3 DNA sequence: TGTGCCAGCAGGCTAACAGGGGTTGGCGGGGAGCTGTTTTTT.

The chain carries TRBV5-4 and TRBJ2-3; D unresolved. This CDR3 comprises 13 residues. The germline V gene encodes CDR1 SGHNT and CDR2 YYREEE (reference sequence). Trimming took 4 bases from V and 3 from J, leaving 9 bases between them. As DNA, the CDR3 is TGTGCCAGCAGCGAGAGACAAACAGATACGCAGTATTTT. Protein: CASSERQTDTQYF.

This clone was seen only once. J is TRBJ1-5 and V is TRBV20-1; a weak D match, TRBD1 (5 bases). CDR3 length: 11 residues. Germline lookup yields CDR1 DFQATT and CDR2 SNEGSKA (reference sequence). Trimming removed 4 bases at V and 11 bases at J, with 12 bases between. The CDR3, as DNA: TGCAGTGCTACCCAGGGTCGGGCCCAGCATTTT. Its protein product is CSATQGRAQHF.

This sequence joins TRBV4-1 and TRBJ2-7, with 7 nucleotides matching TRBD1. Germline V lookup: CDR1 MGHRA, CDR2 YSYEKL. V lost 1 base and J lost 3; bases outside the gene matches: 9. This CDR3 contains 16 residues. CDR3 DNA sequence: TGCGCCAGCAGCCAAGTCGAGACAGGGATCTTCTACGAGCAGTACTTC. Encoded protein: CASSQVETGIFYEQYF.

The chain has TRBV7-8 and TRBJ2-3, with 7 bases matching TRBD2. Per germline, CDR1 SGHVS and CDR2 FQNEAQ. This CDR3 has 16 residues. The V and J ends lost 5 bases and 2 bases, in that order; junction bases with no gene match: 10. CDR3 nucleotide sequence: TGTGCCAGCAGCCGAGAGCCGGGACTAAACACAGATACGCAGTATTTT. Residues: CASSREPGLNTDTQYF.

This rearrangement joins TRBV10-2 to TRBJ1-5, with 8 positions matching TRBD1. Looked up from germline, CDR1 is WSHSY and CDR2 is SAAADI. The CDR3 is 14 residues long. Trimming at V came to 6 bases and at J to 4 bases, leaving 5 bases not matched to a gene. CDR3 bases: TGCGCCAGCAGACGAGGACAGGGAAATCAGCCCCAGCATTTT. As protein: CASRRGQGNQPQHF.

The chain combines TRBV7-9 with TRBJ2-1, with TRBD2 matching 14 bases. The CDR3 has 18 amino acids. V dropped 5 bases and J dropped 0; count of bases not matched to a gene: 6. Per the germline V gene, CDR1 is SEHNR and CDR2 is FQNEAQ (reference sequence). CDR3 protein: CASSGTSGRTSSYNEQFF. CDR3 DNA: TGTGCCAGCAGCGGGACTAGCGGGAGAACCAGCTCCTACAATGAGCAGTTCTTC. The complete variable domain, with remaining parts taken from reference TRBV7-9 and TRBJ2-1, reads DTGVSQNPRHKITKRGQNVTFRCDPISEHNRLYWYRQTLGQGPEFLTYFQNEAQLEKSRLLSDRFSAERPKGSFSTLEIQRTEQGDSAMYLCASSGTSGRTSSYNEQFFGPGTRLTVL.

This clone was found once. The chain employs TRBV27 and TRBJ2-5, with 7 bases that match TRBD1. Germline V gene lookup returns CDR1 MNHEY and CDR2 SMNVEV (reference sequence). This CDR3 has 17 residues. V lost 2 bases and J lost 4; bases outside the gene matches: 13. CDR3 region: CASSLRPDRAPLETQYF. CDR3 in DNA: TGTGCCAGCAGTTTAAGGCCCGACAGGGCGCCGCTAGAGACCCAGTACTTC.

The chain is built from TRBV7-6 and TRBJ1-3; D uncertain. This CDR3 contains 17 residues. The germline gives CDR1 SGHVS, CDR2 FNYEAQ. V lost 4 bases to trimming and J lost 1 base, with 17 bases between them. The CDR3 loop is CASSSQSPTVSGNTIYF. The CDR3 nucleotides read TGTGCCAGCAGCTCACAGAGCCCTACGGTTTCTGGAAACACCATATATTTT. Complete variable domain (other parts from reference TRBV7-6 and TRBJ1-3): GAGVSQSPRYKVTKRGQDVALRCDPISGHVSLYWYRQALGQGPEFLTYFNYEAQQDKSGLPNDRFSAERPEGSISTLTIQRTEQRDSAMYRCASSSQSPTVSGNTIYFGEGSWLTVV.

The chain links TRBV6-5 to TRBJ1-2; possible D gene TRBD1, 5 bases. Per the germline V gene, CDR1 is MNHEY and CDR2 is SVGAGI. The V gene lost 7 bases and the J gene lost 4 bases, with 16 bases spanning the gap. CDR3 length: 14 residues. The CDR3 bases are TGTGCCAGCATGGCAGGGTTCAAGAGCTATGGCTACACCTTC. It codes for CASMAGFKSYGYTF.

This clone appeared once. The V call is TRBV7-9, the J call TRBJ2-2; D call uncertain. CDR3 length: 14 residues. Trimming took 5 bases from V and 8 from J, leaving 15 bases between them. Looked up from germline, CDR1 is SEHNR and CDR2 is FQNEAQ (reference sequence). The CDR3 spells CASSTWNWRGELFF. As DNA, the CDR3 is TGTGCCAGCAGCACTTGGAACTGGCGGGGGGAGCTGTTTTTT.

This clone was seen only a few times. CDR3 DNA sequence: TGTGCCACCAGGTTTAACTTGGGTCAGGCTGAAGCTTTCTTT. Translation: CATRFNLGQAEAFF. The chain couples TRBV15 to TRBJ1-1; D gene uncertain. Germline V gene data show CDR1 as LNHNV and CDR2 as YYDKDF (reference sequence). V gave up 6 bases and J gave up 6 bases, with 17 bases separating them. The CDR3 is 14 residues long.

The gene calls are TRBV2 and TRBJ2-3; a weak D match, TRBD1 (5 bases). CDR1 SNHLY and CDR2 FYNNEI come from the germline V gene. The CDR3 sequence is 14 residues long. With 5 bases removed from V and 5 bases from J, the gap between germline ends came to 14 bases. As DNA, the CDR3 is TGTGCCAGCAGTAACACCCAAAGGGGAGATACGCAGTATTTT. Protein sequence: CASSNTQRGDTQYF.

The gene calls are TRBV7-3 and TRBJ2-4, with 9 bases matching TRBD1. V shed 5 bases, J shed 9 bases, and the junction held 5 bases outside the gene matches. CDR3 length equals 13 residues. Germline assignment: CDR1 SGHTA and CDR2 FQGTGA. The CDR3 DNA sequence: TGTGCCAGCAGCCTGGGGACAGGGAGCATTCAGTACTTC. Translation: CASSLGTGSIQYF.